This T cell receptor (beta chain) was captured by sequencing in a study of T cell repertoires in cytomegalovirus infection. For the study at large: Carrying CMV and the relevant HLA type showed in public TCR beta signatures.

Trimming cost V 3 bases and J 8 bases, with 13 bases left between them. Germline V gene sequence: CDR1 SGHTA, CDR2 FQGNSA. The CDR3 totals 13 residues. Overall study results and limits: Individuals carrying CMV plus the relevant HLA were identified by cumulative frequency of public TCR beta families. Dominant in the ex vivo response were TCR beta clonotypes restricted by HLA-C and specific for CMV.

Via MiXCR, TCRdb re-called the reads, giving one row per CDR3 protein. The data contain fewer than 550,000 distinct CDR3 sequences, about 26% of them seen just once; the ten biggest clones take up about 12%. A word on this clonotype: Its specificity is unknown.

Sample: PBMCs. This chain uses TRBV7-2 with TRBJ1-2; TRBD1 is a possible D gene (6 bases). The TCR sequence derives from a human donor in good health (CMV status not recorded). Some clones in this sample may be carry-over from other donors' samples. The CDR3 bases are TGTGCCAGCAGCTTGACAGGACAGCGGGGCTACACCTTC. Translation: CASSLTGQRGYTF. The full variable domain, with the rest looked up from reference TRBV7-2 and TRBJ1-2, is GAGVSQSPSNKVTEKGKDVELRCDPISGHTALYWYRQSLGQGLEFLIYFQGNSAPDKSGLPSDRFSAERTGGSVSTLTIQRTQQEDSAVYLCASSLTGQRGYTFGSGTRLTVV.